This TCR beta chain was identified in a study of PD-1 blockade in classical Hodgkin lymphoma. Brentuximab vedotin exposure varied among the patients, all of whom had relapsed after autologous stem cell transplantation. Complete response, partial response or progressive disease was each patient's best response. As to this clone: Its antigen is unknown.

Assay used: immunoSEQ multiplex PCR; TCRdb lists only in-frame clones, some missing. The sample records approximately 150,000 clones, under 85% being singletons. CDR1 and CDR2 from the germline V gene are ENHRY and SYGVKD. The CDR3 is 13 amino acids. Trimming at V came to 6 bases and at J to 7 bases, leaving 5 bases not matched to a gene. General observations from the study: By C4D1 there was a significant rise in CD4+ TCR diversity but not in CD8+ TCR diversity. Baseline diversity resembling that of newly diagnosed patients was seen in complete responders. Differences between repertoires have undefined causes, possibly disease activity or prior therapy.

The chain links TRBV10-3 to TRBJ1-5, with 8 bases that match TRBD1. The TCR was taken from a human donor with classical Hodgkin lymphoma. The specimen comprised peripheral blood mononuclear cells (PBMCs), sampled before the second cycle of nivolumab. CDR3 sequence (DNA): TGTGCCATCAGGGACAGGGATGGGCAGCCCCAGCATTTT. Amino acid sequence: CAIRDRDGQPQHF.